The 5 T cell receptor beta chains given below trace back to one sample, sequenced in a study of cytomegalovirus exposure and HLA in healthy donors (dated by TCRdb to about 2017). Library preparation was by the immunoSEQ multiplex PCR assay. A mixture of 60 forward primers for TCR Vbeta segments and 13 reverse primers for TCR Jbeta segments was used in the multiplex PCR. Here the immuneACCESS table is served through TCRdb, limited to in-frame sequences with V and J called. Missing clones are a known gap in these copies; in checked studies unresolved V genes cover under half, and the rest lacks a known reason. The sample yields under 200,000 clones; roughly 80% were counted once. Approximately 1.5% of the sample is taken by the ten largest. The specimen was PBMCs. These receptors were collected from a woman younger than 30 in good health and CMV-seronegative.

The chain has TRBV5-6 and TRBJ1-2; possible D gene TRBD1, 6 bases. Germline V gives CDR1 SGHDT, CDR2 YYEEEE. V shed 3 bases and J shed 5 bases, with 11 bases lying between them. The CDR3 totals 13 residues. The CDR3 is CASSSGEGYGYTF. CDR3 sequence (DNA): TGTGCCAGCAGCTCAGGGGAGGGATATGGCTACACCTTC.

The J gene is TRBJ1-5, the V gene TRBV10-3; TRBD1 is a possible D gene (5 bases). Germline assignment: CDR1 ENHRY and CDR2 SYGVKD. The V and J ends lost 6 bases and 5 bases respectively, with 11 bases between them. The CDR3 length is 13 residues. This CDR3 is CAIRRQSDQPQHF. The CDR3 DNA sequence: TGTGCCATCAGGAGACAGTCCGATCAGCCCCAGCATTTT.

The rearrangement uses TRBV5-4 and TRBJ2-1; 10 nucleotides align to TRBD2. Germline CDR1 and CDR2: SGHNT and YYREEE (reference sequence). The CDR3 covers 14 residues. Trimming removed 4 bases from V and 8 bases from J; junction bases left unmatched: 6. The CDR3: CASSLAGEGYEQFF. Here the CDR3 DNA reads TGTGCCAGCAGCCTAGCGGGAGAGGGCTATGAGCAGTTCTTC.

This chain joins TRBV5-1 and TRBJ2-5; D is possibly TRBD1 (6 bases). The CDR3 spans 13 residues. V dropped 4 bases and J dropped 3 bases, with 10 bases sitting between them. The germline gives CDR1 SGHRS, CDR2 YFSETQ. The CDR3 protein is CASSHGQKETQYF. In DNA, the CDR3 is TGCGCCAGCAGCCACGGACAGAAAGAGACCCAGTACTTC.

The rearrangement joins TRBV6-1 to TRBJ1-2; D remains unclear. The CDR3 spans 12 residues. V lost 3 bases and J lost 2, with 4 bases in between. Per germline, CDR1 MNHNS and CDR2 SASEGT. The CDR3 DNA sequence: TGTGCCAGCAGTGACCGGAACTATGGCTACACCTTC. Its translation: CASSDRNYGYTF.